A selection of T cell receptor beta chains follows, all from one sample in a study of post-analysis software for immune sequencing data. TCRdb fed the PCR reads into MiXCR, producing one record per CDR3 protein. The data hold roughly 670,000 distinct CDR3 sequences, with about 60% observed a single time. Sequences were obtained from blood. The receptor source for this set is a girl aged 2 to 10 with multiple sclerosis. Both conserved end residues are part of each CDR3. Fields, in order: clone size, V gene, J gene, D gene, CDR3 DNA, CDR3 protein. The D gene is left open where the match is weak. A clone size is listed for some rows: how often the clone was seen (once, few, many), or a class if it is expanded.

-	TRBV29-1	TRBJ1-2	TRBD1	TGCAGCGTCCGGCGAGGGACAGGGATTGGGATAAACTATGGCTACACCTTC	CSVRRGTGIGINYGYTF
-	TRBV20-1	TRBJ2-2	TRBD2	TGCAGTGCTAGCCCCGGGAGGGCGATTACCGGGGAGCTGTTTTTT	CSASPGRAITGELFF
-	TRBV6-1	TRBJ2-7	TRBD1	TGTGCCAGCAGTGATTCGGGACAGGGTTTGTACGAGCAGTACTTC	CASSDSGQGLYEQYF
-	TRBV7-8	TRBJ2-7	-	TGTGCCAGCAGCTTTACTGGGGAACCCTACGAGCAGTACTTC	CASSFTGEPYEQYF
once	TRBV10-3	TRBJ2-1	-	TGTGCCATCGACGGGGGCGACTACAATGAGCAGTTCTTC	CAIDGGDYNEQFF
-	TRBV6-2/TRBV6-3	TRBJ2-4	-	TGTGCCAGCACCCAATTAGGGGCCAAAAACATTCAGTACTTC	CASTQLGAKNIQYF
-	TRBV6-2/TRBV6-3	TRBJ2-4	TRBD1	TGTGCCAGCAGTTATCGGGACAGGAAGAAAAACATTCAGTACTTC	CASSYRDRKKNIQYF
-	TRBV29-1	TRBJ1-2	-	TGCAGCGTTAGGGGGTACGGCTACACCTTC	CSVRGYGYTF
-	TRBV7-3	TRBJ2-1	-	TGTGCCAGCGCGGTATGGGTAAGATCCTACAATGAGCAGTTCTTC	CASAVWVRSYNEQFF
few	TRBV5-1	TRBJ2-1	TRBD2	TGCGCCAGCAGCTCTCGACCGACTAGCGGGGCCAACAATGAGCAGTTCTTC	CASSSRPTSGANNEQFF
-	TRBV7-2	TRBJ2-5	-	TGTGCCAGCAGCAGACGGGGGGCGCGAGAGACCCAGTACTTC	CASSRRGARETQYF
-	TRBV6-1	TRBJ2-4	-	TGTGCCAGCAGTGAATATCAGGGTTTAGCCAAAAACATTCAGTACTTC	CASSEYQGLAKNIQYF
-	TRBV20-1	TRBJ2-7	-	TGCAGTGCTAGTTCAGAGCGTCGGGAATCCTACGAGCAGTACTTC	CSASSERRESYEQYF
-	TRBV5-1	TRBJ2-1	TRBD2	TGCGCCAGCAGCCCCGGACTAGCGGGAGGGCGGAACAATGAGCAGTTCTTC	CASSPGLAGGRNNEQFF
-	TRBV27	TRBJ1-2	-	TGTGCCAGCAGCCAAGGGGGATCGGCTAACTATGGCTACACCTTC	CASSQGGSANYGYTF
-	TRBV10-1	TRBJ2-2	TRBD1	TGCGCCAGCAGAGGGGACAGGGGGGACACCGGGGAGCTGTTTTTT	CASRGDRGDTGELFF
-	TRBV5-1	TRBJ2-1	-	TGCGCCAGCAGCTCGGGACTCGACCGCAACAATGAGCAGTTCTTC	CASSSGLDRNNEQFF
-	TRBV15	TRBJ2-7	TRBD1	TGTGCCACCAGCAGAGTCGGACAGGGAATATACGAGCAGTACTTC	CATSRVGQGIYEQYF
-	TRBV27	TRBJ2-5	-	TGTGCCAGCCGAGTTTCAGAGAGGTTAAAGCAGTACTTC	CASRVSERLKQYF
-	TRBV7-8	TRBJ2-5	-	TGTGCCAGCAGCTTAGGGGCCAGGGAAGAGACCCAGTACTTC	CASSLGAREETQYF
-	TRBV6-1	TRBJ1-2	-	TGTGCCAGCAGTGAGTCCGTCCCTGGTACGGGTGGCTACACCTTC	CASSESVPGTGGYTF
-	TRBV12-3/TRBV12-4	TRBJ1-1	-	TGTGCCAGCACCGAAGTGGGGGAAGCTTTCTTT	CASTEVGEAFF
few	TRBV18	TRBJ2-3	TRBD2	TGTGCCAGCTCACCCGGGGGGGCCCCTGGATCGGATACGCAGTATTTT	CASSPGGAPGSDTQYF
-	TRBV20-1	TRBJ2-3	-	TGCAGTGCTCGTAGACAGGAAACAGATACGCAGTATTTT	CSARRQETDTQYF
-	TRBV7-2	TRBJ1-2	-	TGTGCCAGCAGCTTAGAACGGATCTATGGCTACACCTTC	CASSLERIYGYTF
-	TRBV15	TRBJ2-4	-	TGTGCCACCAGCAGGGACAGTAAAAACATTCAGTACTTC	CATSRDSKNIQYF
-	TRBV29-1	TRBJ2-5	TRBD2	TGCAGCGTTAGGTTAGCGGGTGACCAAGAGACCCAGTACTTC	CSVRLAGDQETQYF
-	TRBV5-6	TRBJ2-3	-	TGTGCCAGCAGCGGAACACCTCGACAGAGTAAGACCCCAGATACGCAGTATTTT	CASSGTPRQSKTPDTQYF
-	TRBV7-6	TRBJ2-1	TRBD2	TGTGCCAGCAGCCACGCTAGCGGGGGGTACAATGAGCAGTTCTTC	CASSHASGGYNEQFF
-	TRBV29-1	TRBJ2-4	-	TGCAGCACGGACGGGGGACAGAAAAACATTCAGTACTTC	CSTDGGQKNIQYF